This entry lists 24 T cell receptor beta chains sequenced from one sample in a study of blood T cell repertoires in COVID-19. Data came from immunoSEQ multiplex PCR; TCRdb stores just in-frame clones and leaves some out. Of roughly 300,000 clones in the sample, 92% were seen once. The source material was PBMCs or T cells enriched from blood (not recorded which). All receptors derive from a woman aged 25 to 45 who had recovered from COVID-19.

This clone was seen more than once but under ten times. This chain links TRBV19 with TRBJ2-4, with D maybe TRBD2 (5 bases). Per germline, CDR1 LNHDA and CDR2 SQIVND (reference sequence). V lost 1 base and J 1 base, leaving 20 bases between the germline ends. The CDR3 covers 19 residues. The CDR3 is CASSIGRVLSRAAKNIQYF. The CDR3 bases are TGTGCCAGTAGTATAGGAAGGGTCCTCTCGAGGGCTGCCAAAAACATTCAGTACTTC. Complete variable domain (other parts from reference TRBV19 and TRBJ2-4): DGGITQSPKYLFRKEGQNVTLSCEQNLNHDAMYWYRQDPGQGLRLIYYSQIVNDFQKGDIAEGYSVSREKKESFPLTVTSAQKNPTAFYLCASSIGRVLSRAAKNIQYFGAGTRLSVL.

This clone was seen once. The chain employs TRBV7-2 and TRBJ1-2; 7 bases agree with TRBD1. Unmatched junction bases numbered 6, after V lost 6 bases and J lost 2 bases. The CDR3 is 14 amino acids. CDR1 and CDR2 from the germline V gene are SGHTA and FQGNSA. The CDR3 loop reads CASRLTGQNYGYTF. The CDR3 DNA reads as TGTGCCAGCAGACTGACAGGGCAGAACTATGGCTACACCTTC.

This rearrangement joins TRBV10-2 to TRBJ1-2; D may be TRBD1 (5 bases). CDR3 length: 17 residues. Germline loops: CDR1 WSHSY, CDR2 SAAADI. V lost 4 bases to trimming and J lost 2 bases, with 20 bases between them. DNA for the CDR3: TGCGCCAGCAGTGGCCGGACGGGGGGGACCGCCAACTATGGCTACACCTTC. Its translation is CASSGRTGGTANYGYTF.

The chain links TRBV7-9 to TRBJ1-2; D is perhaps TRBD1 (6 bases). The CDR3 loop spans 13 amino acids. Germline V lookup: CDR1 SEHNR, CDR2 FQNEAQ (reference sequence). With 2 bases removed from V and 7 bases from J, the gap between germline ends came to 11 bases. The chain's CDR3 is CASSLTTGSGYTF. CDR3 in DNA: TGTGCCAGCAGCTTAACAACAGGGAGTGGCTACACCTTC.

The chain combines TRBV10-3 with TRBJ2-3; D unresolved. The CDR3 is 12 amino acids. Germline values: CDR1 ENHRY, CDR2 SYGVKD. Trimming removed 11 bases from V and 0 bases from J, with 9 bases in between. In nucleotides, the CDR3 is TGTGCCGTAAGAGAGAGCACAGATACGCAGTATTTT. It specifies CAVRESTDTQYF.

This clone occurred a few times. The chain employs TRBV7-3 and TRBJ1-2; D is ambiguous. Per germline, CDR1 SGHTA and CDR2 FQGTGA. The CDR3 contains 13 residues. V gave up 1 base and J gave up 4 bases, with 7 bases separating them. The CDR3 nucleotides are TGTGCCAGCAGCTTAAGGAGATTCTATGGCTACACCTTC. Its protein product is CASSLRRFYGYTF.

For the CDR3, the DNA is TGTGCCACCGCGCTCGAGGATACGCAGTATTTT. The encoded protein is CATALEDTQYF. The chain joins TRBV27 to TRBJ2-3; D is uncertain. Germline CDR1 MNHEY, CDR2 SMNVEV (reference sequence). V was trimmed by 10 bases and J by 6 bases, leaving 11 bases between them. CDR3 length: 11 residues.

The rearrangement uses TRBV28 and TRBJ2-7, with D maybe TRBD1 (5 bases). The CDR3 covers 15 residues. The germline CDR1 and CDR2 sequences are MDHEN and SYDVKM. V gave up 4 bases and J gave up 0 bases, with 13 bases separating them. The CDR3 nucleotides are TGTGCCAGCAGTTGGTCCTACAGGTCCTCCTACGAGCAGTACTTC. Translating it yields CASSWSYRSSYEQYF.

V usage is TRBV5-1 and J usage is TRBJ2-1; 9 positions match TRBD2. The CDR3 is 16 residues long. Trimming cost V 0 bases and J 5 bases; bases outside gene matches: 6. The germline CDR1 and CDR2 sequences are SGHRS and YFSETQ. The CDR3 region is CASSLGASGANNEQFF. Here the CDR3 DNA reads TGCGCCAGCAGCTTGGGTGCTAGCGGGGCAAACAATGAGCAGTTCTTC.

V gene TRBV3-1 (or the pseudogene TRBV3-2) combines with J gene TRBJ2-7; D might be TRBD1 (5 bases). Per the germline V gene, CDR1 is LGHDT and CDR2 is YNNKEL (reference sequence). This CDR3 is 17 amino acids long. Trimming stripped 1 base from V and 7 bases from J, with 23 bases between. In nucleotides, the CDR3 is TGTGCCAGCAGCCAAGGTCACGGGCAGGGTCCCCCCGGGGAGCAGTACTTC. This sequence encodes CASSQGHGQGPPGEQYF.

The chain combines TRBV19 with TRBJ1-6; D might be TRBD1 (5 bases). The germline gives CDR1 LNHDA, CDR2 SQIVND (reference sequence). CDR3 length: 13 residues. Trimming shortened V by 8 bases and J by 10 bases, and 15 bases separated the two germline ends. DNA for the CDR3: TGTGCCAGTGCGGAGGGGAGGGGATCACCCCTCCACTTT. Its protein is CASAEGRGSPLHF.

The chain has TRBV6-5 and TRBJ2-3; D remains unclear. Deletions cut 11 bases from V and 0 bases from J, with 12 bases between. Germline CDR1 is MNHEY and CDR2 is SVGAGI. The CDR3 is 13 amino acids. CDR3 DNA sequence: TGTGCCGTCCTTCCAGGTAGCACAGATACGCAGTATTTT. It is translated as CAVLPGSTDTQYF.

This clone was picked up one time. The chain uses TRBV2 and TRBJ2-3, with 9 bases fitting TRBD1. CDR3 length: 15 amino acids. Germline assignment: CDR1 SNHLY and CDR2 FYNNEI. With V trimmed by 1 base and J by 3 bases, 2 bases remained unmatched. CDR3 amino acids: CASSEDRGLTDTQYF. Written as DNA, the CDR3 is TGTGCCAGCAGTGAAGACAGGGGGCTAACAGATACGCAGTATTTT.

The V gene is TRBV5-6, the J gene TRBJ2-7; possible D gene TRBD2, 5 bases. The CDR3 sequence is 16 residues long. V lost 4 bases and J lost 1, with 18 bases in between. Germline CDR1 is SGHDT and CDR2 is YYEEEE. CDR3 sequence (DNA): TGTGCCAGCAGCCCCATTGGGAGTTTTGGGTCCTACGAGCAGTACTTC. It yields the protein CASSPIGSFGSYEQYF. The full variable domain, its missing parts supplied by reference TRBV5-6 and TRBJ2-7, is DAGVTQSPTHLIKTRGQQVTLRCSPKSGHDTVSWYQQALGQGPQFIFQYYEEEERQRGNFPDRFSGHQFPNYSSELNVNALLLGDSALYLCASSPIGSFGSYEQYFGPGTRLTVT.

The rearrangement joins TRBV6-6 to TRBJ1-1, with TRBD1 matching over 7 bases. This CDR3 has 15 residues. V lost 4 bases and J lost 0; bases outside the gene matches: 5. CDR1 is MNHNY and CDR2 is SVGAGI in the germline V gene (reference sequence). CDR3 sequence: CASSFGDRMNTEAFF. CDR3 in DNA: TGTGCCAGCAGTTTTGGGGACAGAATGAACACTGAAGCTTTCTTT.

In DNA, the CDR3 is TGTGCCAGCAATTCACCGGGACTAGCGGGAGAGAATGAGCAGTTCTTC. It specifies CASNSPGLAGENEQFF. The gene calls are TRBV27 and TRBJ2-1; 14 bases align to TRBD2. The germline V gene has CDR1 MNHEY and CDR2 SMNVEV (reference sequence). V lost 7 bases and J lost 7; bases outside the gene matches: 9. CDR3 length equals 16 residues.

V is TRBV30 and J is TRBJ1-1, with D maybe TRBD1 (6 bases). V shed 2 bases and J shed 4 bases, with 11 bases lying between them. The CDR3 sequence is 13 residues long. Germline assignment: CDR1 GTSNPN and CDR2 SVGIG (reference sequence). The CDR3 spells CAWSTGMSTEAFF. DNA of the CDR3: TGTGCCTGGAGTACAGGGATGAGCACTGAAGCTTTCTTT.

The V gene is TRBV28, the J gene TRBJ1-2, with 7 bases lining up with TRBD1. The CDR3 has 14 residues. CDR1 MDHEN and CDR2 SYDVKM come from the germline V gene. V shed 0 bases, J shed 2 bases, and the junction held 0 bases outside the gene matches. CDR3 sequence: CASSLWTGNYGYTF. DNA of the CDR3: TGTGCCAGCAGTTTATGGACAGGGAACTATGGCTACACCTTC.

V gene TRBV28 combines with J gene TRBJ2-7; 7 bases line up with TRBD2. This CDR3 spans 14 amino acids. Losses at the gene ends were 4 bases for V and 10 bases for J; bases not matched to a gene: 13. The germline V gene has CDR1 MDHEN and CDR2 SYDVKM. In DNA form, the CDR3 reads TGTGCCAGCAGTTCCTTCTCGTCAGGGAGGGAACAGTACTTC. It yields the protein CASSSFSSGREQYF.

The V call is TRBV27, the J call TRBJ2-1; D not resolved. Trimming shortened V by 2 bases and J by 2 bases, and 13 bases separated the two germline ends. CDR1 is MNHEY, CDR2 SMNVEV, per germline (reference sequence). The length of the CDR3 is 16 residues. The CDR3 DNA reads as TGTGCCAGCAGTTTAACCCCCGTACGGGCCTACAATGAGCAGTTCTTC. This encodes CASSLTPVRAYNEQFF.

This clone was found once. The J gene is TRBJ1-2, the V gene TRBV6-5; TRBD1 matches at 7 bases. Germline-derived CDR1 and CDR2 are MNHEY and SVGAGI. V was clipped by 4 bases and J by 7 bases; unmatched bases: 6. The CDR3 contains 13 residues. CDR3 sequence reads: CASSLGGSTGYTF. For the CDR3, the DNA is TGTGCCAGCAGTTTAGGGGGCTCAACTGGCTACACCTTC.

The chain uses TRBV4-1 and TRBJ1-2; no firm D call. CDR3 length: 15 amino acids. Per germline, CDR1 MGHRA and CDR2 YSYEKL. The germline V and J ends were trimmed by 0 bases and 4 bases, with 12 bases remaining between them. CDR3 nucleotides: TGCGCCAGCAGCCAAGATAATACGGGGTTCTATGGCTACACCTTC. Its translation: CASSQDNTGFYGYTF.

The rearrangement joins TRBV6-1 to TRBJ2-1, with D perhaps TRBD2 (6 bases). The V and J ends lost 2 bases and 8 bases respectively, with 13 bases between them. The CDR3 totals 14 residues. Germline V lookup: CDR1 MNHNS, CDR2 SASEGT. The CDR3 DNA sequence: TGTGCCAGCAGTGAAACCGCGGGGTTCGATGAGCAGTTCTTC. Translation gives CASSETAGFDEQFF.

The chain couples TRBV4-1 to TRBJ2-2, with D maybe TRBD2 (5 bases). CDR3 length: 20 residues. V lost 0 bases to trimming and J lost 5 bases, with 25 bases between them. From germline, CDR1 is MGHRA and CDR2 YSYEKL. CDR3 coding DNA: TGCGCCAGCAGCCAAGAAACCGGGATCTGGGCCCGGGGTATAACCGGGGAGCTGTTTTTT. It specifies CASSQETGIWARGITGELFF.